The 29 T cell receptor beta chains given below trace back to one sample, sequenced in a study of shared clonotypes between healthy human individuals. CD8 cells regarded as naive lacked CD45RO, were positively chosen for CCR7, and omitted terminally differentiated effector memory CD45RA+ cells. Profiled with immunoSEQ multiplex PCR; TCRdb holds only in-frame clones, not every one. The table includes about 2 million clones, about 95% detected once. The material sequenced was naive CD8+ T cells sorted from blood. The receptors were sampled from a young man in good health.

The rearrangement links TRBV27 to TRBJ1-5; D is unclear. The CDR3 totals 16 residues. V was pared by 6 bases and J by 2 bases, with 17 bases between. Germline V CDR1 and CDR2: MNHEY, SMNVEV (reference sequence). The CDR3 loop reads CASSSTRERGNQPQHF. DNA for the CDR3: TGTGCCAGCAGCTCAACCCGGGAGAGAGGCAATCAGCCCCAGCATTTT.

This clone came up once. The chain uses TRBV5-4 and TRBJ2-3, with TRBD2 matching 11 bases. CDR1 SGHNT and CDR2 YYREEE come from the germline V gene (reference sequence). V shed 4 bases and J 2 bases; nucleotides not matched to a gene: 9. The CDR3 covers 17 residues. Here the CDR3 reads CASSPRGLADHTDTQYF. As DNA, the CDR3 is TGTGCCAGCAGCCCCCGGGGACTAGCGGACCACACAGATACGCAGTATTTT.

The chain recombines TRBV27 with TRBJ2-5; 11 positions match TRBD2. The CDR3 is 13 residues long. With 4 bases clipped from V and 13 bases from J, the junction kept 8 bases outside the gene matches. Germline V gives CDR1 MNHEY, CDR2 SMNVEV (reference sequence). CDR3 DNA sequence: TGTGCCAGCAGTTACTATAGCGGGGGGGGATTGTACTTC. Protein product: CASSYYSGGGLYF.

V and J are TRBV5-1 and TRBJ2-5; no firm D call. There are 12 residues in the CDR3. Trimming took off 2 bases at V and 4 bases at J, with 6 bases between the two ends. Per the germline V gene, CDR1 is SGHRS and CDR2 is YFSETQ. The CDR3 reads CASSFSRETQYF. The DNA of the CDR3 is TGCGCCAGCAGCTTTAGTAGAGAGACCCAGTACTTC.

The chain recombines TRBV27 with TRBJ1-1; D is undetermined. Per the germline V gene, CDR1 is MNHEY and CDR2 is SMNVEV (reference sequence). The CDR3 extends over 14 amino acids. The DNA for the CDR3 is TGTTCTAGCCGAGAGACCGGCGCGAACACTGAAGCTTTCTTT. This gives the protein CSSRETGANTEAFF.

Only one count was recorded for this clone. V is TRBV18 and J is TRBJ2-5; 7 positions agree with TRBD2. After removal of 5 bases from V and 5 bases from J, the junction contained 20 bases not matched to a gene. The CDR3 spans 18 residues. The germline CDR1 and CDR2 sequences are KGHSH and LQKENI. The CDR3 is CASSTTAPRDYPPETQYF. The CDR3 bases are TGTGCCAGCTCAACCACTGCCCCTCGGGACTACCCTCCGGAGACCCAGTACTTC. The complete variable domain, with remaining parts taken from reference TRBV18 and TRBJ2-5, reads NAGVMQNPRHLVRRRGQEARLRCSPMKGHSHVYWYRQLPEEGLKFMVYLQKENIIDESGMPKERFSAEFPKEGPSILRIQQVVRGDSAAYFCASSTTAPRDYPPETQYFGPGTRLLVL.

This chain connects TRBV27 to TRBJ2-1; 8 positions agree with TRBD1. Germline CDR1 is MNHEY and CDR2 is SMNVEV (reference sequence). After removal of 0 bases from V and 0 bases from J, the junction contained 10 bases not matched to a gene. This CDR3 has 19 residues. The CDR3 here is CASSLSGRGLTTSYNEQFF. CDR3 DNA sequence: TGTGCCAGCAGTTTATCGGGCAGGGGGCTCACTACCTCCTACAATGAGCAGTTCTTC.

This clone came up once. The V gene is TRBV27, the J gene TRBJ1-3; D call uncertain. The germline V gene encodes CDR1 MNHEY and CDR2 SMNVEV (reference sequence). The CDR3 loop spans 15 amino acids. V lost 3 bases to trimming and J lost 0 bases, with 9 bases between them. This CDR3 reads CASSFLNSSGNTIYF. DNA for the CDR3: TGTGCCAGCAGTTTCCTGAACAGCTCTGGAAACACCATATATTTT.

This chain's CDR3 is CASSMGREGLTDTQYF. Here the CDR3 DNA reads TGTGCCAGTAGTATGGGGCGGGAGGGCCTTACAGATACGCAGTATTTT. The genes are TRBV19 and TRBJ2-3, with 9 bases fitting TRBD2. There are 16 residues in the CDR3. The V and J ends lost 3 bases and 3 bases, in that order; junction bases with no gene match: 7. Per germline, CDR1 LNHDA and CDR2 SQIVND (reference sequence).

V is TRBV5-1 and J is TRBJ1-1; the D gene is possibly TRBD1 (5 bases). The ends were cut back, 0 bases at V and 2 bases at J, with 11 bases in the middle. Germline values: CDR1 SGHRS, CDR2 YFSETQ. This CDR3 comprises 15 residues. The CDR3 DNA follows: TGCGCCAGCAGCTTGGGGGCAGGGAATAACACTGAAGCTTTCTTT. This translates into CASSLGAGNNTEAFF.

The chain couples TRBV27 to TRBJ2-3; 11 nucleotides agree with TRBD1. Germline V gene lookup returns CDR1 MNHEY and CDR2 SMNVEV (reference sequence). V gave up 4 bases and J gave up 4 bases; unmatched junction bases: 7. The CDR3 runs 16 residues. The chain's CDR3 is CASSWSPGQGADTQYF. The CDR3 DNA reads as TGTGCCAGCAGTTGGAGCCCGGGACAGGGGGCAGATACGCAGTATTTT.

The V and J genes are TRBV2 and TRBJ1-4; 8 bases match TRBD1. The length of the CDR3 is 15 residues. Germline CDR1 reads SNHLY; CDR2 reads FYNNEI. V shed 1 base, J shed 8 bases, and the junction held 6 bases outside the gene matches. The CDR3: CASSEVAQGAEKLFF. DNA for the CDR3: TGTGCCAGCAGTGAAGTGGCCCAGGGGGCGGAAAAACTGTTTTTT.

V gene TRBV10-1 combines with J gene TRBJ2-7, with a possible D match to TRBD2 (5 bases). The length of the CDR3 is 15 residues. Germline V gene sequence: CDR1 WNHNN, CDR2 SYGVQD (reference sequence). Trimming took off 8 bases at V and 0 bases at J, with 17 bases between the two ends. The CDR3 reads CASSPREHVSYEQYF. CDR3 nucleotide sequence: TGCGCCAGCTCCCCACGGGAACACGTCTCCTACGAGCAGTACTTC.

The V gene is TRBV4-2, the J gene TRBJ2-1, with TRBD2 identical over 13 bases. The trim removed 0 bases at V and 5 bases at J, leaving 4 bases unmatched. This CDR3 is built from 17 residues. CDR1 is LGHNA, CDR2 YNFKEQ, per germline. CDR3 DNA: TGTGCCAGCAGCCAAGAACTAGCGGGGGGGCGTAACAATGAGCAGTTCTTC. Protein: CASSQELAGGRNNEQFF.

The chain joins TRBV6-1 to TRBJ2-2; D call uncertain. This CDR3 contains 12 residues. From germline, CDR1 is MNHNS and CDR2 SASEGT. Trimming left V 3 bases short and J 7 bases short, with 6 bases between. CDR3 DNA sequence: TGTGCCAGCAGTGACCCGATCGGGGAGCTGTTTTTT. Translation: CASSDPIGELFF.

The chain couples TRBV11-1 to TRBJ2-7; perhaps TRBD2 as D (5 bases). This CDR3 spans 13 amino acids. Germline V gene data show CDR1 as SGHAT and CDR2 as FQDESV (reference sequence). V gave up 4 bases and J gave up 7 bases, with 14 bases separating them. This chain's CDR3 is CASSYGPGLEQYF. CDR3 sequence (DNA): TGTGCCAGCAGCTATGGACCGGGGTTGGAGCAGTACTTC.

The chain uses TRBV10-2 and TRBJ2-1; D is possibly TRBD2 (6 bases). Germline lookup yields CDR1 WSHSY and CDR2 SAAADI. The CDR3 spans 16 residues. V lost 5 bases and J 2 bases, leaving 16 bases between the germline ends. The CDR3 spells CASSITSLDAYNEQFF. CDR3 sequence (DNA): TGCGCCAGCAGTATTACTAGCCTCGACGCCTACAATGAGCAGTTCTTC.

The gene calls are TRBV5-8 and TRBJ1-1, with D hard to call. Germline CDR1 is SGHTS and CDR2 is YDEGEE. Trimming removed 4 bases at V and 1 base at J, with 8 bases between. The CDR3 has 13 amino acids. As DNA, the CDR3 is TGTGCCAGCAGCCCACGGACGAACACTGAAGCTTTCTTT. This translates into CASSPRTNTEAFF.

This clone was seen only once. Distinct nucleotide sequences in the sample also encode this CDR3. The chain combines TRBV30 with TRBJ2-7; D perhaps matches TRBD1 (5 bases). The germline V gene has CDR1 GTSNPN and CDR2 SVGIG (reference sequence). The CDR3 runs to 12 residues. The V end lost 3 bases, the J end lost 2 bases, and 8 bases lay between the germline ends. The CDR3 DNA sequence: TGTGCCTGGAGCGCGGACACCTACGAGCAGTACTTC. Residues: CAWSADTYEQYF.

The V call is TRBV6-5, the J call TRBJ2-7, with 7 bases lining up with TRBD1. The length of the CDR3 is 11 residues. Trimming at V came to 7 bases and at J to 6 bases, leaving 3 bases not matched to a gene. Germline loops: CDR1 MNHEY, CDR2 SVGAGI. In DNA form, the CDR3 reads TGTGCCAGCATGAAGGGGGCCGAGCAGTACTTC. Protein: CASMKGAEQYF.

The J gene is TRBJ2-1, the V gene TRBV9; D could derive from TRBD1 or TRBD2 (5 bases each). This CDR3 is built from 15 residues. Between the trimmed V and J ends, which lost 3 bases and 6 bases, there was a span of 16 bases. CDR1 and CDR2 from the germline V gene are SGDLS and YYNGEE. The CDR3 sequence: CASSAGTSNLNEQFF. The CDR3 DNA reads TGTGCCAGCAGCGCCGGGACCTCGAACCTCAATGAGCAGTTCTTC.

This chain links TRBV5-6 with TRBJ2-7; D is uncertain. CDR1 SGHDT and CDR2 YYEEEE come from the germline V gene. With 2 bases removed from V and 3 bases from J, the gap between germline ends came to 6 bases. This CDR3 has 12 residues. The CDR3 reads CASSFKVYEQYF. The CDR3 nucleotides are TGTGCCAGCAGCTTCAAAGTCTACGAGCAGTACTTC.

J is TRBJ1-5 and V is TRBV7-2; the match to TRBD1 covers 7 bases. CDR3 length equals 17 residues. Unmatched junction bases numbered 11, after V lost 6 bases and J lost 0 bases. Germline lookup yields CDR1 SGHTA and CDR2 FQGNSA. The DNA for the CDR3 is TGTGCCAGCAGTCACCCAGGGGGGGAATATAGCAATCAGCCCCAGCATTTT. Its translation is CASSHPGGEYSNQPQHF. Based on the CDR3 plus reference TRBV7-2 and TRBJ1-5, the full variable domain is GAGVSQSPSNKVTEKGKDVELRCDPISGHTALYWYRQSLGQGLEFLIYFQGNSAPDKSGLPSDRFSAERTGGSVSTLTIQRTQQEDSAVYLCASSHPGGEYSNQPQHFGDGTRLSIL.

The rearrangement links TRBV2 to TRBJ1-4, with D hard to call. This CDR3 is 15 amino acids long. V was trimmed by 4 bases and J by 2 bases, leaving 11 bases between them. Germline V lookup: CDR1 SNHLY, CDR2 FYNNEI. The CDR3 loop reads CASSAWKDTNEKLFF. The CDR3 region has the DNA TGTGCCAGCAGTGCATGGAAGGATACTAATGAAAAACTGTTTTTT.

The chain links TRBV5-4 to TRBJ1-5; no clear D. This CDR3 region has 14 residues. Trimming removed 4 bases from V and 11 bases from J, with 19 bases in between. Germline V gene data show CDR1 as SGHNT and CDR2 as YYREEE (reference sequence). Written as DNA, the CDR3 is TGTGCCAGCAGCCTTCTCGGGGAGGGAGATTCCCAGCATTTT. Translating gives CASSLLGEGDSQHF.

The chain uses TRBV6-5 and TRBJ2-1; 11 bases line up with TRBD2. The CDR3 consists of 15 residues. Germline loops: CDR1 MNHEY, CDR2 SVGAGI. Trimming at V came to 6 bases and at J to 9 bases, leaving 10 bases not matched to a gene. In DNA, the CDR3 is TGTGCCAGCAGCCAGACTAGCGGGGCTCTTTCTGAGCAGTTCTTC. Translation gives CASSQTSGALSEQFF.

This chain joins TRBV4-1 and TRBJ1-2; the D is unclear. CDR1 and CDR2 from the germline V gene are MGHRA and YSYEKL. There are 14 residues in the CDR3. Between the trimmed V and J ends, which lost 0 bases and 5 bases, there was a span of 10 bases. The CDR3 bases are TGCGCCAGCAGCCAAGAAAGCAGGTATTATGGCTACACCTTC. Its translation is CASSQESRYYGYTF.

The rearrangement links TRBV13 to TRBJ2-1, with TRBD1 matching over 7 bases. After removal of 1 base from V and 2 bases from J, the junction contained 2 bases not matched to a gene. Looked up from germline, CDR1 is PRHDT and CDR2 is FYEKMQ (reference sequence). CDR3 length equals 15 residues. Here the CDR3 DNA reads TGTGCCAGCAGCTTAGCCCAGGGGGCCTACAATGAGCAGTTCTTC. It encodes CASSLAQGAYNEQFF.

This chain uses TRBV5-1 with TRBJ2-7; 9 bases are a match to TRBD1. Germline V gene data show CDR1 as SGHRS and CDR2 as YFSETQ. The CDR3 loop spans 15 amino acids. J was trimmed by 5 bases and V by 4 bases; bases with no gene match: 10. This CDR3 reads CASSQTGTGTDEQYF. The DNA of the CDR3 is TGCGCCAGCAGCCAGACCGGGACAGGGACTGACGAGCAGTACTTC.